A selection of T cell receptor beta chains follows, all from one sample in a study of blood T cell repertoires in COVID-19. Produced via immunoSEQ multiplex PCR; TCRdb's table is partial and in-frame only. The data contain about 25,000 clones, approximately 79% of them singletons. The sequenced material came from peripheral blood. The receptors here all came from a woman of 80 years or more with acute or convalescent COVID-19. Both conserved end residues are trimmed from each CDR3.

J: TRBJ2-1
V: TRBV10-3
CDR3: AIRGLAGGHNEQF

J: TRBJ1-2
V: TRBV30
CDR3: AWSPQAAGYT

J: TRBJ2-2
V: TRBV6-1
CDR3: ASTSGTGKFGELF

J: TRBJ2-2
V: TRBV7-9
CDR3: ASSPRQGTTGELF

J: TRBJ2-1
V: TRBV12-5
CDR3: ASGSSPRLGYNEQF

J: TRBJ1-1
V: TRBV6-5
CDR3: ASNGGSPDTEAF

J: TRBJ2-3
V: TRBV4-1
CDR3: ASSRVQGLVADTQY

J: TRBJ1-1
V: TRBV5-1
CDR3: ASSLVGQVGIQAF

J: TRBJ2-2
V: TRBV7-9
CDR3: ASSSAFRAGELF

J: TRBJ2-1
V: TRBV6-1
CDR3: ASSERRGLAGFGDEQF

J: TRBJ2-7
V: TRBV7-2
CDR3: ASSLEAAQGIYEQY

J: TRBJ2-6
V: TRBV18
CDR3: ASSPRDRASSGANVLT

J: TRBJ2-1
V: TRBV24-1
CDR3: ATSDWASGSPNEQF

J: TRBJ2-3
V: TRBV29-1
CDR3: SVSQGDTQY

J: TRBJ2-7
V: TRBV7-9
CDR3: ASSLGTGKGYEQY

J: TRBJ2-7
V: TRBV30
CDR3: AWTQSAATQQY

J: TRBJ2-7
V: TRBV27
CDR3: ASSSVADYYEQY

J: TRBJ2-7
V: TRBV3-1/TRBV3-2
CDR3: ASSRGPSGTYEQY

J: TRBJ2-1
V: TRBV6-2/TRBV6-3
CDR3: ASSYPLGPGEQF

J: TRBJ2-3
V: TRBV4-3
CDR3: ASSQSSGSTDTQY

J: TRBJ1-6
V: TRBV27
CDR3: ASSLSWAGGSSPLH

J: TRBJ2-5
V: TRBV7-8
CDR3: ASSAERGGASETQY

J: TRBJ1-5
V: TRBV6-2/TRBV6-3
CDR3: ASSRDRGGGSNQPQH

J: TRBJ1-1
V: TRBV2
CDR3: ASRLMNTEAF

J: TRBJ1-2
V: TRBV19
CDR3: ASSASGQGAGGYT

J: TRBJ1-1
V: TRBV3-1/TRBV3-2
CDR3: ASSRSRQTLSTEAF

J: TRBJ2-1
V: TRBV5-5
CDR3: ASRMGTSGSSYNEQF

J: TRBJ1-1
V: TRBV11-2
CDR3: ASSSRDRAF

J: TRBJ1-1
V: TRBV3-1/TRBV3-2
CDR3: ASSPYPGQPTEPEAF

J: TRBJ1-1
V: TRBV19
CDR3: ASSMGRNTEAF

J: TRBJ2-1
V: TRBV2
CDR3: ASSLEGLTYNEQF

J: TRBJ2-2
V: TRBV3-1/TRBV3-2
CDR3: ASSFAGMNTGELF

J: TRBJ1-4
V: TRBV18
CDR3: ASSPPGGDNEKLF

J: TRBJ2-2
V: TRBV5-4
CDR3: ASSLDNPGTGELF

J: TRBJ1-2
V: TRBV3-1/TRBV3-2
CDR3: ASSQDTGTYGYT

J: TRBJ1-1
V: TRBV19
CDR3: ASSIEVSYTEAF

J: TRBJ1-2
V: TRBV27
CDR3: ASKKVDSNYGYT

J: TRBJ2-7
V: TRBV30
CDR3: AWSDPRTGSYEQY

J: TRBJ2-1
V: TRBV10-1
CDR3: ASSRAGGDYNEQF

J: TRBJ2-1
V: TRBV7-9
CDR3: ASSFTGGPYNEQF

J: TRBJ1-5
V: TRBV30
CDR3: AWRAGAGQPQH

J: TRBJ1-2
V: TRBV30
CDR3: AGTGDGYGYT

J: TRBJ2-7
V: TRBV6-6
CDR3: ASRWTGTSDYEQY

J: TRBJ2-7
V: TRBV2
CDR3: ASRGLAGGPGEQY

J: TRBJ1-3
V: TRBV10-1
CDR3: ASIAGNTIY

J: TRBJ1-1
V: TRBV7-3
CDR3: ASSFGTANTEAF

J: TRBJ1-5
V: TRBV24-1
CDR3: ATSGQDEVNGPQH

J: TRBJ2-1
V: TRBV19
CDR3: ASSIGDTSYNEQF

J: TRBJ1-4
V: TRBV5-5
CDR3: ASSLFLGGKLF

J: TRBJ1-2
V: TRBV2
CDR3: ASSEVRGNYGYT

J: TRBJ2-3
V: TRBV6-5
CDR3: ASTRGGLTDTQY

J: TRBJ2-3
V: TRBV5-4
CDR3: ASSLDSDTQY

J: TRBJ2-1
V: TRBV5-6
CDR3: ASSFRDSIHNEQF

J: TRBJ2-1
V: TRBV7-9
CDR3: ASSTIGTGVDNEQF

J: TRBJ1-4
V: TRBV20-1
CDR3: SASFRAGGASNEKLF